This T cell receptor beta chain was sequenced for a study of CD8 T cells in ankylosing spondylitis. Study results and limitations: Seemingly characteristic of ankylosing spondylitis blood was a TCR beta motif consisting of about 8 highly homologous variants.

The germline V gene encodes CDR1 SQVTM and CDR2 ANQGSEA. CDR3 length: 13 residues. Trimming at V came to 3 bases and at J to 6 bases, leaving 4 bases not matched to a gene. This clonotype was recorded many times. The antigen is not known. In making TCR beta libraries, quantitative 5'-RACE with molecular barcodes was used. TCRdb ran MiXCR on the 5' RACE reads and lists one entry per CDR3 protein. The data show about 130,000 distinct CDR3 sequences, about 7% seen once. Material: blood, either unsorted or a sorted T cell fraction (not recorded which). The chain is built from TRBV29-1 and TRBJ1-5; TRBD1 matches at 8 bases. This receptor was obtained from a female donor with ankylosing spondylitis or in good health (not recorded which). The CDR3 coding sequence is TGCAGCGTTGAGGCAGGGGGCGGTCAGCCCCAGCATTTT. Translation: CSVEAGGGQPQHF.